This TCR beta chain stems from a study of blood T cell repertoires in COVID-19. There are 14 residues in the CDR3. Trimming cost V 11 bases and J 5 bases; bases outside gene matches: 9. Per germline, CDR1 SEHNR and CDR2 FQNEAQ (reference sequence). Libraries were prepared by immunoSEQ multiplex PCR; TCRdb keeps only in-frame clonotypes and omits some of them. The data show some 300,000 clones, nearly 90% seen once. The chain joins TRBV7-9 to TRBJ2-3, with 11 bases matching TRBD2. Source material: PBMCs or T cells enriched from blood (not recorded which). The sequence was collected from a woman aged 45-65 years who had been exposed to COVID-19. DNA of the CDR3: TGTGCCGGAAGGACTAGCGGGCACCTAGATACGCAGTATTTT. Translated, it gives CAGRTSGHLDTQYF.